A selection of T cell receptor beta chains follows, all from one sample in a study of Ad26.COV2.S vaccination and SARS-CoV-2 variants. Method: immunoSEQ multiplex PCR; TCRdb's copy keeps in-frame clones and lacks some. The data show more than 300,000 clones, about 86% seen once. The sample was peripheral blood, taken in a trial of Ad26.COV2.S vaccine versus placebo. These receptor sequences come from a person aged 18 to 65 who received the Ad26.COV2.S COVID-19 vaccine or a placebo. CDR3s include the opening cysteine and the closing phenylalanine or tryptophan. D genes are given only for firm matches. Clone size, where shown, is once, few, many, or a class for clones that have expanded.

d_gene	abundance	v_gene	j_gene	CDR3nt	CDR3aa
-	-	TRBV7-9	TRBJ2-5	TGTGCCAGCCGGGGCGGGGCACAAGAGACCCAGTACTTC	CASRGGAQETQYF
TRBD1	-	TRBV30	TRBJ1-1	TGTGCCGGGACAGGGCAGAACACTGAAGCTTTCTTT	CAGTGQNTEAFF
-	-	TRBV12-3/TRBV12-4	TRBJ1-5	TGTGCCAGCAGTTTAGGGTACCAGCCCCAGCATTTT	CASSLGYQPQHF
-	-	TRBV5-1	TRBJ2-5	TGCGCCAGCAGCTTGGGTTGGGATCCCCCACAAGAGACCCAGTACTTC	CASSLGWDPPQETQYF
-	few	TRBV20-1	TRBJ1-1	TGCAGTGCTAGAGATGCAGGGGTTGCTTTCTTT	CSARDAGVAFF
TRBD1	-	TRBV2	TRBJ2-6	TGTGCCAGCAGTGAACAGGGGGCTAGATCTGGGGCCAACGTCCTGACTTTC	CASSEQGARSGANVLTF
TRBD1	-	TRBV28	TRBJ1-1	TGTGCCAGCAGTTCATTAGGACAGGGTGGGACTGAAGCTTTCTTT	CASSSLGQGGTEAFF
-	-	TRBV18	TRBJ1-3	TGTGCCAGCTCACCACCGACAGTGAACTCTGGAAACACCATATATTTT	CASSPPTVNSGNTIYF
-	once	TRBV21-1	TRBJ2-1	TGTGCCAGCAGCAAAGAGGGACTAGCGGGGAGCTCCTACAATGAGCAGTTCTTC	CASSKEGLAGSSYNEQFF
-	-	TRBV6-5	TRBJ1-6	TGTGCCAGCAGTCAGAATAATTCACCCCTCCACTTT	CASSQNNSPLHF
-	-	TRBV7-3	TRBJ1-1	TGTGCCAGCAGCTTATCACAGGGTACTGAAGCTTTCTTT	CASSLSQGTEAFF
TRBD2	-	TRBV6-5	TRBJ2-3	TGTGCCAGAACTGGACTAGCGGGGAATACGCAGTATTTT	CARTGLAGNTQYF
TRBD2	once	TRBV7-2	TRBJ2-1	TGTGCCAGCAGCTTCGACCCGACTAGCAGCCAGTTCTTC	CASSFDPTSSQFF
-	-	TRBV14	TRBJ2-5	TGTGCCAGCAGCCAACCCAAGACCCTCTTTCGAGAGACCCAGTACTTC	CASSQPKTLFRETQYF
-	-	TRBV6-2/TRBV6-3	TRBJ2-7	TGTGCCAGCAGTTACATGGTGCTCACTAAGAGCTCCTACGAGCAGTACTTC	CASSYMVLTKSSYEQYF
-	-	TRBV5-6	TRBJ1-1	TGTGCCAGCAGCATAAATGCCGGGATGAAGGGGGGTACGAACACTGAAGCTTTCTTT	CASSINAGMKGGTNTEAFF
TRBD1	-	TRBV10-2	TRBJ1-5	TGCGCCAGCAGTTACGACAGGGGGGGACAGCCCCAGCATTTT	CASSYDRGGQPQHF
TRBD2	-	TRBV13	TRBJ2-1	TGTGCCAGCAGCTCCGGGACTAGCGGGATATACAATGAGCAGTTCTTC	CASSSGTSGIYNEQFF
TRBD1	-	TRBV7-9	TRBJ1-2	TGTGCCAGCAGCTTAGGGGACAGGGCGGATGGCTACACCTTC	CASSLGDRADGYTF
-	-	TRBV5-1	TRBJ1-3	TGCGCCAGCACGGTCAACGTGGGCTCTGGAAACACCATATATTTT	CASTVNVGSGNTIYF
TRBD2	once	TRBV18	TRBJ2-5	TGTGCCAGCTCACCACCGGGACTAGCGGGGCAAGAGACCCAGTACTTC	CASSPPGLAGQETQYF
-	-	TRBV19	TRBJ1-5	TGTGCCAGTAGTATATTGTCAGGAGATAGCAATCAGCCCCAGCATTTT	CASSILSGDSNQPQHF
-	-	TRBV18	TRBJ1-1	TGTGCCAGCTCACCATCGCGGGGGGGAGGGACTGAAGCTTTCTTT	CASSPSRGGGTEAFF
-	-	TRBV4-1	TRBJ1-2	TGCGCCAGCAGCCAAGAGGGGCCTACAGGGACTGGGTATGGCTACACCTTC	CASSQEGPTGTGYGYTF
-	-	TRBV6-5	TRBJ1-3	TGTGGGTCCAAGGGGCTTCAGGCGGCTGGAAACACCATATATTTT	CGSKGLQAAGNTIYF
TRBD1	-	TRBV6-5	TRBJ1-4	TGTGCCAGCAGTCCCCGACAGGGGCGGGAAAAACTGTTTTTT	CASSPRQGREKLFF
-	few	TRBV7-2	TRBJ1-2	TGTGCCAGCAGCCCAGGGAGGGAGTACTATGGCTACACCTTC	CASSPGREYYGYTF
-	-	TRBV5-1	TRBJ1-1	TGCGCCAGCAGTCTGAGCGGCTCTTATGAAGCTTTCTTT	CASSLSGSYEAFF
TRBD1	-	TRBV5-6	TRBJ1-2	TGTGCCAGCAGCGTCCGGGACAGCCAACTTAACTATGGCTACACCTTC	CASSVRDSQLNYGYTF
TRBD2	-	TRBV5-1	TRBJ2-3	TGCGCCAGCACGGTGAGCGGGGGATCTAGGGGAGATACGCAGTATTTT	CASTVSGGSRGDTQYF
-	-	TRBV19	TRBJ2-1	TGTGCCAGTAGTATAGGACTCTCCTACAATGAGCAGTTCTTC	CASSIGLSYNEQFF
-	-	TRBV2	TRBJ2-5	TGTGCCAGCAGTTCAAGGGGAGAGACCCAGTACTTC	CASSSRGETQYF
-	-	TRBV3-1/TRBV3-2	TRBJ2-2	TGTGCCAGCAGCCAAGTCCCCGGGGAGCTGTTTTTT	CASSQVPGELFF
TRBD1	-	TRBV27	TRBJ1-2	TGTGCCAGCAGTTTAACGGGGACAGGGTTGTCCTATGGCTACACCTTC	CASSLTGTGLSYGYTF
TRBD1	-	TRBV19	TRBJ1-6	TGTGCCAGTATGGGGTCTCGAGGGACAGGCGTATCACCCCTCCACTTT	CASMGSRGTGVSPLHF
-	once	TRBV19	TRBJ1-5	TGTGCCAGTAGTGCCGACAGGACTTTGCAGCCCCAGCATTTT	CASSADRTLQPQHF
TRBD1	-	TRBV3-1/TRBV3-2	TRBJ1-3	TGTGCCAGCAGCCGGAACCCGACAGGGTCCGGAAACACCATATATTTT	CASSRNPTGSGNTIYF
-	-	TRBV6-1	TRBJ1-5	TGTGCCAGCAGTGAACGCTCTGGGCCGGCAGGTCAGCCCCAGCATTTT	CASSERSGPAGQPQHF
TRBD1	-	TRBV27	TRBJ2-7	TGTGCCAGCAGTTCCTCAGGACAGGTAGGGAACGGGCAGTACTTC	CASSSSGQVGNGQYF
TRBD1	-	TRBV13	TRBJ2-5	TGTGCCAGCAGCGTATCAACAGGGGGAAACGGACAAGAGACCCAGTACTTC	CASSVSTGGNGQETQYF
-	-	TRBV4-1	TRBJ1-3	TGCGCCAGCAGCCTTACCCTAGGCTCTGGAAACACCATATATTTT	CASSLTLGSGNTIYF
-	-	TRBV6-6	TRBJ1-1	TGTGCCAGCAGCGATGTGTGGGGCCTGCATTTCGCCCCCATGAACACTGAAGCTTTCTTT	CASSDVWGLHFAPMNTEAFF
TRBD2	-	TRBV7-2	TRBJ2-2	TGTGCCAGCAGCGGTCGCCAGCGGGGGACCGGGGAGCTGTTTTTT	CASSGRQRGTGELFF
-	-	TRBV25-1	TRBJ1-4	TGTGCCAGCAGTCTGGGTCTGGAAAAACTGTTTTTT	CASSLGLEKLFF
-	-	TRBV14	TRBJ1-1	TGTGCCAGCAGCCAAGAAGGGGTGACTGAAGCTTTCTTT	CASSQEGVTEAFF
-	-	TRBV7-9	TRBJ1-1	TGTGCCAGCAGCCTTTCGCGGGGGGTAAGGACTGAAGCTTTCTTT	CASSLSRGVRTEAFF
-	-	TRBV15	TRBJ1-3	TGTGCCACCAGCAGAGATCCAAGGGGTGGAAACACCATATATTTT	CATSRDPRGGNTIYF
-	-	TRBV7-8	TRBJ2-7	TGTGCCAGCAGCTATTCGGGATTCTCCTACGAGCAGTACTTC	CASSYSGFSYEQYF
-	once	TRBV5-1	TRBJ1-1	TGCGCCAGCACCATGGGGGGCTTAGAAACTGAAGCTTTCTTT	CASTMGGLETEAFF
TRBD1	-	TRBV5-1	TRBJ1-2	TGCGCCAGCAGCTTGTACGGGACAGGGGGCGATGGCTACACCTTC	CASSLYGTGGDGYTF
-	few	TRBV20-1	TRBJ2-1	TGCAGTGCTAGTAGGGCAGGGATTGGTGATCGGAATGAGCAGTTCTTC	CSASRAGIGDRNEQFF